This TCR beta chain comes out of a study of blood T cell repertoires in COVID-19. Overall study context: Sources were T cells, B-cell-depleted T cells, or PBMCs; the material itself was cDNA or gDNA.

In the authors' workflow: Reference gene primer amplification gave estimated nucleated cell counts. TCRdb keeps only in-frame clones here, not all; method: immunoSEQ multiplex PCR. V, J and clone size are taken as reported in that table, and D and trimming were inferred from the DNA itself. This sample yields around 180,000 clones, of which approximately 88% are seen a single time; about 4% belongs to the top ten. The CDR3 totals 11 residues. The germline V gene has CDR1 DFQATT and CDR2 SNEGSKA (reference sequence). Material for sequencing was peripheral blood. The clonotype was recovered from a woman in her 30s with acute or convalescent COVID-19. The chain couples TRBV20-1 to TRBJ2-5, with D perhaps matching TRBD1 (6 bases). The CDR3 DNA reads as TGCGCCACAAGGGGGAGAGAGACCCAGTACTTC. It codes for CATRGRETQYF.